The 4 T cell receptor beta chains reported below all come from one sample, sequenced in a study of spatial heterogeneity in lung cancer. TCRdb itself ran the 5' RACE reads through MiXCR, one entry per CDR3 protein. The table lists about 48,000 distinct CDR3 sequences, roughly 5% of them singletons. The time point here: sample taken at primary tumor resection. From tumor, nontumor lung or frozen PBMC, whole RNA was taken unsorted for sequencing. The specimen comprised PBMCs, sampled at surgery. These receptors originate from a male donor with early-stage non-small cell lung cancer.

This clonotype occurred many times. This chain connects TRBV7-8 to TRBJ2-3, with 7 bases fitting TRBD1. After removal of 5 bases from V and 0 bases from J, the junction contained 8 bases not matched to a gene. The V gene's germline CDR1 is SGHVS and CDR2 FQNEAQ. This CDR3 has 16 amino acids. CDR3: CASSPQGTVSTDTQYF. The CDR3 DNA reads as TGTGCCAGCAGCCCCCAAGGGACAGTTAGCACAGATACGCAGTATTTT.

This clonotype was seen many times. The CDR3 sequence is CSAKRDPSVAVRYF. As DNA, the CDR3 is TGCAGTGCTAAGAGGGACCCGTCGGTGGCAGTCAGGTACTTC. This chain uses TRBV20-1 with TRBJ2-7; D may match TRBD1 or TRBD2 (5 bases each). V gave up 4 bases and J gave up 12 bases, with 25 bases separating them. Germline CDR1 and CDR2: DFQATT and SNEGSKA (reference sequence). This CDR3 has 14 amino acids.

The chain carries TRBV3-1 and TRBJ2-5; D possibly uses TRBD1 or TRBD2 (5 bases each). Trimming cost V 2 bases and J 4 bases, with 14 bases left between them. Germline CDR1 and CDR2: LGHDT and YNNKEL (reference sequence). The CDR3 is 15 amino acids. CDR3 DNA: TGTGCCAGCAGCCAAAGGGATACAGGAGGAGAGACCCAGTACTTC. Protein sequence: CASSQRDTGGETQYF.

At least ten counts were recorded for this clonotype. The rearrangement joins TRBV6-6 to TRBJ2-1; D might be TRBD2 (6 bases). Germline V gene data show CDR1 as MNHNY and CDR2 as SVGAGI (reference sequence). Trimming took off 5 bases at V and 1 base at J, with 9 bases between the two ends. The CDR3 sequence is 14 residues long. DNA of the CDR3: TGTGCCAGCAGTCGCGGGGAGTCCTACAATGAGCAGTTCTTC. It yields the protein CASSRGESYNEQFF.